This T cell receptor beta chain was profiled in a study of control samples from healthy donors and cancer patients. The CDR3 runs to 17 residues. Looked up from germline, CDR1 is LGHDT and CDR2 is YNNKEL (reference sequence). The V end lost 4 bases, the J end lost 4 bases, and 22 bases lay between the germline ends. This table comes from immunoSEQ multiplex PCR, and its TCRdb copy is limited to in-frame clones, with some not included. This sample has 90,000 to 110,000 clones, with roughly 91% found just once. This TCR was sampled from a woman aged 45-60 years in good health. The rearrangement joins TRBV3-1 (or the pseudogene TRBV3-2) to TRBJ1-2; D is ambiguous. The sample consisted of blood. The CDR3 sequence: CASSPSSRRTSSYGYTF. CDR3 coding DNA: TGTGCCAGCAGCCCCTCCTCTCGACGGACCTCTAGCTATGGCTACACCTTC.